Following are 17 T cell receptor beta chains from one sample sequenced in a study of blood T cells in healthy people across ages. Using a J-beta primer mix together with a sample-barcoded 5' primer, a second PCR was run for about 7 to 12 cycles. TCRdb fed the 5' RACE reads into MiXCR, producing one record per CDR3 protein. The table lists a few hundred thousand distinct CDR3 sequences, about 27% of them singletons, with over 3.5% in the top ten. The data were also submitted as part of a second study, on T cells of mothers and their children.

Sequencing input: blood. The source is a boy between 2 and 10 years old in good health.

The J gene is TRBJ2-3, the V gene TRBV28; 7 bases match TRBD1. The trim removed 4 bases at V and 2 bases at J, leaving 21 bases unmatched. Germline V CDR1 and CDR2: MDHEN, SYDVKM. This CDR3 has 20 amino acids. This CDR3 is CASSSSLDDRANNPTDTQYF. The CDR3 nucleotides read TGTGCCAGCAGTTCCTCACTCGACGACAGGGCGAACAATCCCACAGATACGCAGTATTTT.

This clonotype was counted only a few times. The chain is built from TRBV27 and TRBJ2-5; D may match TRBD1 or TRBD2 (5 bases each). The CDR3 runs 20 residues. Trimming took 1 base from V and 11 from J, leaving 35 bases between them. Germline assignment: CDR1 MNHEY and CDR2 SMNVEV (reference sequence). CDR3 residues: CASSLYPPQLGSIGGGEQYF. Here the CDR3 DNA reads TGTGCCAGCAGTTTATACCCCCCTCAATTGGGGTCAATTGGTGGGGGAGAGCAGTACTTC.

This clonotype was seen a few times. This CDR3 reads CASSSPGQSNTGELFF. CDR3 in DNA: TGCGCCAGCAGCTCCCCGGGACAGAGTAACACCGGGGAGCTGTTTTTT. The chain carries TRBV5-1 and TRBJ2-2, with TRBD1 identical over 7 bases. The trim removed 3 bases at V and 2 bases at J, leaving 7 bases unmatched. This CDR3 is 16 amino acids long. CDR1 SGHRS and CDR2 YFSETQ come from the germline V gene.

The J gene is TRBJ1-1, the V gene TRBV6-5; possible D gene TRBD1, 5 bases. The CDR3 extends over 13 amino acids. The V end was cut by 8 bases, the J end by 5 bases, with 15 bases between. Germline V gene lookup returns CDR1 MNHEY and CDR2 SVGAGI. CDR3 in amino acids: CASSRVGVTEAFF. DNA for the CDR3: TGTGCCAGCTCGAGGGTGGGGGTGACTGAAGCTTTCTTT.

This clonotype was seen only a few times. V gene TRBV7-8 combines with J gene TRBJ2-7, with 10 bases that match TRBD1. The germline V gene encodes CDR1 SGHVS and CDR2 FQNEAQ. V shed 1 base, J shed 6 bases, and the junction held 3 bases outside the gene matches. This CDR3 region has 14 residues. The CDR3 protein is CASSLGDRGREQYF. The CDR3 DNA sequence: TGTGCCAGCAGCTTAGGAGACAGGGGGCGCGAGCAGTACTTC.

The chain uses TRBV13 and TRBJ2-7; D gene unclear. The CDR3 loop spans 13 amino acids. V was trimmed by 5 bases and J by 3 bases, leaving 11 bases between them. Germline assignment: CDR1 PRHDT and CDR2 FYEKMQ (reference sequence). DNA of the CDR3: TGTGCCAGCAGCCCGAGCTCCCACTACGAGCAGTACTTC. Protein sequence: CASSPSSHYEQYF.

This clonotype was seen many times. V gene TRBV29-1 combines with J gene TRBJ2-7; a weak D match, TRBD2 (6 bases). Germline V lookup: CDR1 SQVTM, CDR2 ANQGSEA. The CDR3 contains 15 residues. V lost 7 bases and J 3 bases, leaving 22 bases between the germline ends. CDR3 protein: CSAKSGAGIGYEQYF. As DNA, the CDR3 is TGCAGCGCCAAAAGTGGCGCGGGAATTGGCTACGAGCAGTACTTC.

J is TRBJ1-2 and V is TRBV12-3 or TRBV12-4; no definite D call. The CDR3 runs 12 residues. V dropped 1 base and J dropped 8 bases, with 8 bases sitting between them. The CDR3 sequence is CASSLVPEGYTF. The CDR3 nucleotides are TGTGCCAGCAGTTTAGTTCCGGAAGGCTACACCTTC.

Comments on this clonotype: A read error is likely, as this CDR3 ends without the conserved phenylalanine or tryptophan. CDR3 coding DNA: TGTGCCAGCAGAGCACTGGTGGACAGGTTGAACACTGAAGCTTTCTCT. Amino acids: CASRALVDRLNTEAFS. The rearrangement uses TRBV12-3 or TRBV12-4 and TRBJ1-1; 7 bases map to TRBD1. The CDR3 contains 16 residues. V gave up 6 bases and J gave up 0 bases; unmatched junction bases: 10.

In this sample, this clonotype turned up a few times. The CDR3 here is CAISEGQPYEQYF. CDR3 sequence (DNA): TGTGCCATCAGTGAAGGACAGCCGTACGAGCAGTACTTC. This chain links TRBV10-3 with TRBJ2-5; D is possibly TRBD1 (6 bases). The end of the DNA fits TRBJ2-7 better, so the J call may be wrong. In germline, CDR1 is ENHRY, CDR2 SYGVKD. This CDR3 is 13 amino acids long.

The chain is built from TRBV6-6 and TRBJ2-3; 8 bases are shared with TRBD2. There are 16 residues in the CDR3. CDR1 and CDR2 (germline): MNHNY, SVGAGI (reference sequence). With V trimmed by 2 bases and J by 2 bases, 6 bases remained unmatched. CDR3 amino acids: CASSYPGGGTTDTQYF. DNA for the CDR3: TGTGCCAGCAGTTACCCCGGGGGGGGCACCACAGATACGCAGTATTTT.

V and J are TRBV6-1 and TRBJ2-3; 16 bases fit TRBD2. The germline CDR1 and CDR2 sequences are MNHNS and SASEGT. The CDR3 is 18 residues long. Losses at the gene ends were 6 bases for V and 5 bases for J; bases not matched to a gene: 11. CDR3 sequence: CASRDRGLAGGQVDTQYF. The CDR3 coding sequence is TGTGCCAGCAGAGACCGGGGACTAGCGGGGGGGCAGGTAGATACGCAGTATTTT.

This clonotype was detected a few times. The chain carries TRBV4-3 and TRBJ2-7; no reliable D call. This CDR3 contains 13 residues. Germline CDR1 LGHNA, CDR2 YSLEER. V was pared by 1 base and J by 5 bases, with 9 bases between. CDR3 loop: CASSQATAHEQYF. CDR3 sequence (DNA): TGCGCCAGCAGCCAAGCGACGGCACACGAGCAGTACTTC.

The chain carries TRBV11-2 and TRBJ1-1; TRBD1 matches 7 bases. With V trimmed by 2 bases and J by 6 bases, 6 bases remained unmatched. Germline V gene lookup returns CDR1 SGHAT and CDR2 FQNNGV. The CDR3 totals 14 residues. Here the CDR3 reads CASSLKGASSEAFF. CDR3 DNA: TGTGCCAGCAGCTTAAAGGGGGCGAGCTCTGAAGCTTTCTTT.

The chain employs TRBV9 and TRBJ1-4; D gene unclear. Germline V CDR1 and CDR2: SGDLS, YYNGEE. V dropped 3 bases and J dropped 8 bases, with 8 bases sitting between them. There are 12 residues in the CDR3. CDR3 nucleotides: TGTGCCAGCAGCGCAGTAAGGGAAAAACTGTTTTTT. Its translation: CASSAVREKLFF.

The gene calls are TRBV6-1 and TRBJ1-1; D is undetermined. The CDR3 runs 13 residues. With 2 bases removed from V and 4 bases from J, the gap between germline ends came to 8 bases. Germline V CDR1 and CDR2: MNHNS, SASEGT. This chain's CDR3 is CASSEIAVTEAFF. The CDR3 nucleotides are TGTGCCAGCAGTGAAATCGCTGTCACTGAAGCTTTCTTT.

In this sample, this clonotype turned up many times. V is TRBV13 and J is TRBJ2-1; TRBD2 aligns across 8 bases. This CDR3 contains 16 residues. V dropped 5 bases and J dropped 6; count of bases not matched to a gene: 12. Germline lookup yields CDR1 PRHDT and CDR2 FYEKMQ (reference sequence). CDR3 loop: CASSPSGAGDPNEQFF. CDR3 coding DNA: TGTGCCAGCAGCCCCTCCGGAGCGGGGGACCCCAATGAGCAGTTCTTC. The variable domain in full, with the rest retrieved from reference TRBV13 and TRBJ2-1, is AAGVIQSPRHLIKEKRETATLKCYPIPRHDTVYWYQQGPGQDPQFLISFYEKMQSDKGSIPDRFSAQQFSDYHSELNMSSLELGDSALYFCASSPSGAGDPNEQFFGPGTRLTVL.